A single sample gave rise to the 16 T cell receptor beta chains below, sequenced in a study of Ad26.COV2.S vaccination and SARS-CoV-2 variants. Indicated treatment: some 19 received Ad26.COV2.S at low or high dose, single or two shots; roughly 5 received placebo; per-sample allocation not given. Specimen acquisition occurred on day 63 following the initial vaccine or placebo injection. Only in-frame clones appear in the TCRdb table, and some are missing; sequencing was by immunoSEQ multiplex PCR. The sample holds around 400,000 clones; more than 80% are singletons and the top ten take over 9%. Here the sequenced sample was peripheral blood, taken in a trial of Ad26.COV2.S vaccine versus placebo. All receptors derive from a person aged 18-60 years who received the Ad26.COV2.S COVID-19 vaccine or a placebo.

This clone was recorded only once. The chain joins TRBV14 to TRBJ2-7, with D perhaps TRBD2 (5 bases). Between the trimmed V and J ends, which lost 2 bases and 9 bases, there was a span of 17 bases. Germline CDR1 is SGHDN and CDR2 is FVKESK. There are 14 residues in the CDR3. CDR3 amino acids: CASSQRWLSEGQYF. CDR3 sequence (DNA): TGTGCCAGCAGCCAAAGGTGGCTCTCCGAGGGGCAGTACTTC.

V usage is TRBV11-2 and J usage is TRBJ2-5; 10 bases agree with TRBD2. Germline V gives CDR1 SGHAT, CDR2 FQNNGV. J was trimmed by 5 bases and V by 2 bases; bases with no gene match: 5. CDR3 length: 15 amino acids. The CDR3 DNA is TGTGCCAGCAGCTTAAGGCTAGCGGGAGTGGAGACCCAGTACTTC. Translation: CASSLRLAGVETQYF. The full variable domain, in which reference TRBV11-2 and TRBJ2-5 provide the parts outside the CDR3, is EAGVAQSPRYKIIEKRQSVAFWCNPISGHATLYWYQQILGQGPKLLIQFQNNGVVDDSQLPKDRFSAERLKGVDSTLKIQPAKLEDSAVYLCASSLRLAGVETQYFGPGTRLLVL.

CDR3 sequence (DNA): TGTGCCAGCTCACCACTTCGACAGGGGGCCTTGGACACTGAAGCTTTCTTT. Residues: CASSPLRQGALDTEAFF. The gene calls are TRBV18 and TRBJ1-1; 10 bases align to TRBD1. From germline, CDR1 is KGHSH and CDR2 LQKENI. This CDR3 has 17 amino acids. V was clipped by 1 base and J by 3 bases; unmatched bases: 8. The whole variable domain, remainder taken from reference TRBV18 and TRBJ1-1, is NAGVMQNPRHLVRRRGQEARLRCSPMKGHSHVYWYRQLPEEGLKFMVYLQKENIIDESGMPKERFSAEFPKEGPSILRIQQVVRGDSAAYFCASSPLRQGALDTEAFFGQGTRLTVV.

This clone is a singleton in its sample. The rearrangement uses TRBV6-5 and TRBJ2-1; D remains ambiguous. The length of the CDR3 is 13 residues. V was pared by 6 bases and J by 7 bases, with 13 bases between. In germline, CDR1 is MNHEY, CDR2 SVGAGI. The DNA for the CDR3 is TGTGCCAGCAGCTCCTCAGGTTTGAATGAGCAGTTCTTC. Protein product: CASSSSGLNEQFF.

This clone is a singleton in its sample. V and J are TRBV7-9 and TRBJ2-1; tentatively, D is TRBD2 (6 bases). The CDR3 is made up of 15 amino acids. Trimming removed 5 bases from V and 2 bases from J, with 13 bases in between. CDR1 and CDR2 (germline): SEHNR, FQNEAQ (reference sequence). DNA of the CDR3: TGTGCCAGCAGCACACTAGCTTCAACCTACAATGAGCAGTTCTTC. Protein: CASSTLASTYNEQFF. The full variable domain, with the rest looked up from reference TRBV7-9 and TRBJ2-1, is DTGVSQNPRHKITKRGQNVTFRCDPISEHNRLYWYRQTLGQGPEFLTYFQNEAQLEKSRLLSDRFSAERPKGSFSTLEIQRTEQGDSAMYLCASSTLASTYNEQFFGPGTRLTVL.

This chain connects TRBV6-5 to TRBJ1-6, with 7 bases fitting TRBD1. The CDR3 is 15 amino acids. Germline V gene lookup returns CDR1 MNHEY and CDR2 SVGAGI. After removal of 2 bases from V and 8 bases from J, the junction contained 6 bases not matched to a gene. CDR3 loop: CASSYTGTADSPLHF. CDR3 in DNA: TGTGCCAGCAGTTACACCGGGACAGCCGATTCACCCCTCCACTTT.

This clone was seen once. The gene calls are TRBV4-1 and TRBJ2-2; D unclear. The CDR3 contains 15 residues. Germline CDR1 is MGHRA and CDR2 is YSYEKL. Trimming removed 4 bases at V and 3 bases at J, with 12 bases between. The CDR3, as DNA: TGCGCCAGCAGCCCGGCCCAAAGGGACACCGGGGAGCTGTTTTTT. Its translation is CASSPAQRDTGELFF.

This chain joins TRBV6-1 and TRBJ1-5, with 7 bases matching TRBD1. After removal of 2 bases from V and 7 bases from J, the junction contained 8 bases not matched to a gene. The CDR3 sequence is 15 residues long. CDR1 is MNHNS and CDR2 is SASEGT in the germline V gene. The CDR3 protein is CASSEYEGAGQPQHF. CDR3 DNA sequence: TGTGCCAGCAGTGAATACGAGGGGGCAGGCCAGCCCCAGCATTTT.

The chain uses TRBV3-1 (or the pseudogene TRBV3-2) and TRBJ2-1, with unresolved D. CDR3 length equals 16 residues. Germline V gene data show CDR1 as LGHDT and CDR2 as YNNKEL (reference sequence). The V gene lost 0 bases and the J gene lost 0 bases, with 9 bases spanning the gap. The DNA for the CDR3 is TGTGCCAGCAGCCAAGACTGCCCGAGCTCCTACAATGAGCAGTTCTTC. Translating it yields CASSQDCPSSYNEQFF.

The V and J genes are TRBV5-6 and TRBJ2-1; D might be TRBD1 or TRBD2, each matching 6 bases. Germline CDR1 reads SGHDT; CDR2 reads YYEEEE. The CDR3 has 13 amino acids. Trimming took off 7 bases at V and 9 bases at J, with 17 bases between the two ends. The CDR3 DNA reads TGTGCCAGCGGATCAGGGGTCGGGGGTGAGCAGTTCTTC. It yields the protein CASGSGVGGEQFF.

The genes are TRBV5-4 and TRBJ2-1; a weak D match, TRBD2 (6 bases). Germline V gene data show CDR1 as SGHNT and CDR2 as YYREEE (reference sequence). The CDR3 totals 17 residues. V lost 4 bases and J 1 base, leaving 18 bases between the germline ends. The CDR3: CASSRPSGRTSYNEQFF. The CDR3 DNA reads as TGTGCCAGCAGCCGCCCGTCGGGGAGGACATCCTACAATGAGCAGTTCTTC.

This chain joins TRBV9 and TRBJ2-3; D gene ambiguous. Germline V gene data show CDR1 as SGDLS and CDR2 as YYNGEE. V was cut by 0 bases and J by 2 bases, with 7 bases left in between. This CDR3 has 14 amino acids. Here the CDR3 reads CASSVAAATDTQYF. Here the CDR3 DNA reads TGTGCCAGCAGCGTAGCTGCCGCCACAGATACGCAGTATTTT.

V and J are TRBV29-1 and TRBJ2-5; a possible D gene is TRBD1 (6 bases). There are 12 residues in the CDR3. V dropped 7 bases and J dropped 9 bases, with 18 bases sitting between them. In germline, CDR1 is SQVTM, CDR2 ANQGSEA. CDR3 loop: CSAYRDTGPQYF. CDR3 in DNA: TGCAGCGCTTACCGGGACACCGGCCCCCAGTACTTC.

This chain joins TRBV30 and TRBJ2-6; no firm D call. The CDR3 covers 15 residues. Germline CDR1 is GTSNPN and CDR2 is SVGIG (reference sequence). V dropped 2 bases and J dropped 6 bases, with 14 bases sitting between them. In DNA, the CDR3 is TGTGCCTGGAGTTTATTCGGGTTCATGGCCAACGTCCTGACTTTC. Translation gives CAWSLFGFMANVLTF. The whole variable domain, remainder taken from reference TRBV30 and TRBJ2-6, is SQTIHQWPATLVQPVGSPLSLECTVEGTSNPNLYWYRQAAGRGLQLLFYSVGIGQISSEVPQNLSASRPQDRQFILSSKKLLLSDSGFYLCAWSLFGFMANVLTFGAGSRLTVL.

The genes are TRBV5-6 and TRBJ2-7; 10 bases agree with TRBD1. Unmatched junction bases numbered 9, after V lost 4 bases and J lost 5 bases. The CDR3 totals 15 residues. Germline lookup yields CDR1 SGHDT and CDR2 YYEEEE. CDR3 in amino acids: CASSRDRGKHDEQYF. The CDR3 DNA reads as TGTGCCAGCAGCCGGGACAGGGGAAAGCACGACGAGCAGTACTTC.

The chain is built from TRBV28 and TRBJ2-5; 12 nucleotides match TRBD2. The CDR3 sequence is 16 residues long. J was trimmed by 5 bases and V by 5 bases; bases with no gene match: 9. Germline V gives CDR1 MDHEN, CDR2 SYDVKM. The CDR3 DNA sequence: TGTGCCAGCAGTCCTTTACTAGCGGGAGGACAGGAGACCCAGTACTTC. As protein: CASSPLLAGGQETQYF.